A single sample is the source of the 9 T cell receptor beta chains below, sequenced in a study of T cell repertoires in cytomegalovirus infection. No antigens are known for them. TCRdb passed the reads through MiXCR, listing each CDR3 protein once. The sample yields fewer than 1,000,000 distinct CDR3 sequences, 31% seen once. The specimen was cultured CD8+ T cells from PBMCs, collected from culture after CMV antigen stimulation. These receptors were taken from a human donor in good health (CMV status not recorded). Some clones in this sample may be carry-over from other donors' samples.

The J gene is TRBJ2-3, the V gene TRBV7-9; no definite D call. With 2 bases removed from V and 8 bases from J, the gap between germline ends came to 14 bases. This CDR3 has 14 residues. Looked up from germline, CDR1 is SEHNR and CDR2 is FQNEAQ (reference sequence). CDR3 loop: CASSLIPAQPTQYF. In DNA, the CDR3 is TGTGCCAGCAGCTTAATTCCAGCCCAGCCTACGCAGTATTTT.

This clonotype was seen a few times. The chain combines TRBV6-6 with TRBJ1-2; tentatively, D is TRBD1 (5 bases). CDR1 MNHNY and CDR2 SVGAGI come from the germline V gene (reference sequence). The CDR3 runs to 14 residues. V lost 2 bases, J lost 2 bases, and 9 bases lay in between. CDR3 in DNA: TGTGCCAGCAGTTACATCCCAGGGAACTATGGCTACACCTTC. Protein sequence: CASSYIPGNYGYTF.

This chain links TRBV6-2 or TRBV6-3 with TRBJ2-7; D assignment may be TRBD1 or TRBD2 (5 bases each). V was trimmed by 6 bases and J by 5 bases, leaving 20 bases between them. CDR1 is MNHEY, CDR2 SVGEGT, per germline. The CDR3 has 15 amino acids. DNA for the CDR3: TGTGCCAGCAGCACCGGGACGACCTCCTTGAACGAGCAGTACGTC. As protein: CASSTGTTSLNEQYV.

This clonotype was seen a handful of times. V is TRBV27 and J is TRBJ1-2, with a weak D call TRBD1 (6 bases). The germline CDR1 and CDR2 sequences are MNHEY and SMNVEV (reference sequence). Trimming stripped 5 bases from V and 4 bases from J, with 14 bases between. The CDR3 covers 14 residues. CDR3 sequence reads: CASSRGGATYGYTF. CDR3 sequence (DNA): TGTGCCAGCAGTCGGGGGGGGGCTACCTATGGCTACACCTTC.

This chain joins TRBV6-4 and TRBJ2-1; tentative D call: TRBD2 (6 bases). The V end was cut by 0 bases, the J end by 0 bases, with 6 bases between. CDR3 length: 15 residues. The germline V gene has CDR1 MRHNA and CDR2 SNTAGT. Here the CDR3 reads CASSDSSGSYNEQFF. As DNA, the CDR3 is TGTGCCAGCAGTGACTCTAGCGGCTCCTACAATGAGCAGTTCTTC.

This clonotype was picked up one time. A read error may explain this, as a much larger clone is one base away. This chain joins TRBV7-6 and TRBJ1-1, with D tentatively TRBD1 (6 bases). The germline gives CDR1 SGHVS, CDR2 FNYEAQ. The CDR3 covers 15 residues. CDR3 nucleotide sequence: TGTGCCAACAGCTTAAAGGCAGGGGTATCTACTGAAGCTTTCTTT. Translated, it gives CANSLKAGVSTEAFF. Based on the CDR3 plus reference TRBV7-6 and TRBJ1-1, the full variable domain is GAGVSQSPRYKVTKRGQDVALRCDPISGHVSLYWYRQALGQGPEFLTYFNYEAQQDKSGLPNDRFSAERPEGSISTLTIQRTEQRDSAMYRCANSLKAGVSTEAFFGQGTRLTVV.

The J gene is TRBJ2-7, the V gene TRBV5-1; D is uncertain. The CDR3 sequence is 15 residues long. CDR1 and CDR2 from the germline V gene are SGHRS and YFSETQ. V lost 3 bases to trimming and J lost 6 bases, with 19 bases between them. CDR3 sequence: CASSCILFLPGEQYV. In nucleotides, the CDR3 is TGCGCCAGCAGCTGCATACTGTTTCTCCCGGGCGAGCAGTACGTC.

There are a few counts of this clonotype. V is TRBV11-3 and J is TRBJ1-1; 7 bases map to TRBD1. Trimming took 4 bases from V and 7 from J; bases not matched to a gene: 6. CDR1 is SGHNT and CDR2 is YENEEA in the germline V gene. This CDR3 comprises 13 residues. CDR3 amino acids: CASSSYRGREAFF. CDR3 nucleotide sequence: TGTGCCAGCAGCTCCTACAGGGGTCGTGAAGCTTTCTTT. Together with reference TRBV11-3 and TRBJ1-1, the CDR3 gives the full variable domain: EAGVVQSPRYKIIEKKQPVAFWCNPISGHNTLYWYLQNLGQGPELLIRYENEEAVDDSQLPKDRFSAERLKGVDSTLKIQPAELGDSAVYLCASSSYRGREAFFGQGTRLTVV.

J is TRBJ1-2 and V is TRBV27; TRBD1 matches at 7 bases. V trimming: 3 bases; J trimming: 6 bases; junction bases outside the gene matches: 7. The CDR3 runs 14 residues. The V gene's germline CDR1 is MNHEY and CDR2 SMNVEV (reference sequence). The CDR3 DNA reads TGTGCCAGCAGTTTTGGAATGGACAGGAATGGCTACACCTTC. It encodes CASSFGMDRNGYTF.